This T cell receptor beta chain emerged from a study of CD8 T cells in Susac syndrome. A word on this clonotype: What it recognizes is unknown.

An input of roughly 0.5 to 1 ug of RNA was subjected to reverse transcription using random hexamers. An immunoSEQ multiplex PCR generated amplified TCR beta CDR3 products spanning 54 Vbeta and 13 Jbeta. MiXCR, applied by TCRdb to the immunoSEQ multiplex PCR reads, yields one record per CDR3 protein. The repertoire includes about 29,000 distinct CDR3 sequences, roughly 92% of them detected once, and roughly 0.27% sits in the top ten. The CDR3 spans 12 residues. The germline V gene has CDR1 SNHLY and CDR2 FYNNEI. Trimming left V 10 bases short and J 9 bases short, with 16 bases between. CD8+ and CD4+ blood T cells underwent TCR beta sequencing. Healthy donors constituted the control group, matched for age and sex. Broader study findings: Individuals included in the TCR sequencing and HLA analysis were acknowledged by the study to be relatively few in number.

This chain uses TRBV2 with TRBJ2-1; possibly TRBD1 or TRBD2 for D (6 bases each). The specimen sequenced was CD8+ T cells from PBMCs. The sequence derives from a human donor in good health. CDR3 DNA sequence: TGTGCCACCCGGGGGACAAGTGGTGAGCAGTTCTTC. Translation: CATRGTSGEQFF.